A single sample gave rise to the 29 T cell receptor beta chains below, sequenced in a study of CD8+ T cells in alopecia areata. The treatment is: oral pan-JAK inhibitor, 5-10 mg twice daily. Investigators isolated RNA and reverse transcribed it into cDNA to act as the sequencing template. Only in-frame clones appear in the TCRdb table, and some are missing; sequencing was by immunoSEQ multiplex PCR. The table records 160,000 or so clones, 50% to 70% of them present only once. The material sequenced was CD4+ T cells sorted from blood, taken at week 4, from a patient treated with tofacitinib. The receptor source for this set is a human donor with alopecia areata.

The chain couples TRBV6-5 to TRBJ2-5, with D unclear. V was cut by 0 bases and J by 0 bases, with 11 bases left in between. The CDR3 is made up of 16 amino acids. CDR1 and CDR2 from the germline V gene are MNHEY and SVGAGI. CDR3: CASSYSSTPDQETQYF. CDR3 coding DNA: TGTGCCAGCAGTTACTCATCGACTCCCGACCAAGAGACCCAGTACTTC.

The CDR3: CASSSWTVMNTEAFF. The CDR3 DNA is TGTGCCAGCAGTTCCTGGACAGTCATGAACACTGAAGCTTTCTTT. The V call is TRBV25-1, the J call TRBJ1-1, with D perhaps matching TRBD1 (6 bases). In germline, CDR1 is MGHDK, CDR2 SYGVNS. V was clipped by 5 bases and J by 0 bases, with 13 bases between them. The CDR3 has 15 residues.

This sequence joins TRBV19 and TRBJ2-1; 9 bases fit TRBD2. Trimming at V came to 1 base and at J to 10 bases, leaving 8 bases not matched to a gene. This CDR3 is built from 15 residues. CDR1 LNHDA and CDR2 SQIVND come from the germline V gene (reference sequence). The CDR3 DNA reads TGTGCCAGTAGTATAGGTGCTAGCGGGGCGGGAGAGCAGTTCTTC. Translation: CASSIGASGAGEQFF. Variable domain in full (rest from reference TRBV19 and TRBJ2-1): DGGITQSPKYLFRKEGQNVTLSCEQNLNHDAMYWYRQDPGQGLRLIYYSQIVNDFQKGDIAEGYSVSREKKESFPLTVTSAQKNPTAFYLCASSIGASGAGEQFFGPGTRLTVL.

V is TRBV19 and J is TRBJ2-5; 7 positions match TRBD1. The CDR3 is made up of 15 amino acids. J was trimmed by 2 bases and V by 3 bases; bases with no gene match: 6. The germline V gene has CDR1 LNHDA and CDR2 SQIVND (reference sequence). The CDR3 is CASSMMGQSQETQYF. The CDR3 coding sequence is TGTGCCAGTAGTATGATGGGACAGTCGCAAGAGACCCAGTACTTC.

The chain is built from TRBV29-1 and TRBJ2-3, with a possible D match to TRBD1 (6 bases). V shed 3 bases and J shed 1 base, with 11 bases lying between them. CDR3 length: 14 residues. Germline values: CDR1 SQVTM, CDR2 ANQGSEA. The CDR3 nucleotides read TGCAGCGTTGATCTGGACAGACGCACAGATACGCAGTATTTT. This sequence encodes CSVDLDRRTDTQYF.

The chain employs TRBV11-3 and TRBJ1-1; D may be TRBD1 (5 bases). The V gene lost 5 bases and the J gene lost 0 bases, with 10 bases spanning the gap. CDR1 and CDR2 from the germline V gene are SGHNT and YENEEA. This CDR3 spans 14 amino acids. CDR3 sequence (DNA): TGTGCCAGCAGCCCGGGGCCCGTGAACACTGAAGCTTTCTTT. Residues: CASSPGPVNTEAFF.

This clone was counted only a few times. The rearrangement joins TRBV27 to TRBJ2-2; D is unclear. Germline values: CDR1 MNHEY, CDR2 SMNVEV (reference sequence). The CDR3 has 14 residues. V lost 0 bases to trimming and J lost 2 bases, with 4 bases between them. The CDR3 region is CASSLSRNTGELFF. The CDR3 region has the DNA TGTGCCAGCAGTTTATCGCGTAACACCGGGGAGCTGTTTTTT.

The chain has TRBV11-1 and TRBJ2-7; D call uncertain. This CDR3 comprises 13 residues. CDR1 is SGHAT and CDR2 is FQDESV in the germline V gene (reference sequence). The V gene lost 2 bases and the J gene lost 6 bases, with 11 bases spanning the gap. Written as DNA, the CDR3 is TGTGCCAGCAGCTTATCGTGGGCAAGCGAGCAGTACTTC. Encoded protein: CASSLSWASEQYF.

The rearrangement links TRBV30 to TRBJ1-1; D is uncertain. The CDR3 loop spans 13 amino acids. Germline V CDR1 and CDR2: GTSNPN, SVGIG (reference sequence). The germline V and J ends were trimmed by 1 base and 1 base, with 7 bases remaining between them. CDR3 loop: CAWSDQTNTEAFF. The CDR3 bases are TGTGCCTGGAGTGATCAGACGAACACTGAAGCTTTCTTT.

The V gene is TRBV29-1, the J gene TRBJ2-5; TRBD2 might be the D (7 bases). The V and J ends lost 5 bases and 7 bases respectively, with 17 bases between them. The CDR3 contains 13 residues. Germline loops: CDR1 SQVTM, CDR2 ANQGSEA. The CDR3: CSVRKGGPGTQYF. CDR3 nucleotides: TGCAGCGTTCGGAAGGGGGGGCCAGGGACCCAGTACTTC.

The chain uses TRBV2 and TRBJ1-5; D is ambiguous. The CDR3 is 13 residues long. Germline-derived CDR1 and CDR2 are SNHLY and FYNNEI. V shed 10 bases and J shed 0 bases, with 10 bases lying between them. The CDR3 DNA reads TGTGCCATCCGGGATTTTAGCAATCAGCCCCAGCATTTT. This encodes CAIRDFSNQPQHF.

This chain connects TRBV30 to TRBJ1-1; 11 positions match TRBD1. CDR1 is GTSNPN, CDR2 SVGIG, per germline (reference sequence). The CDR3 runs to 15 residues. Trimming cost V 1 base and J 5 bases; bases outside gene matches: 6. CDR3 bases: TGTGCCTGGAGTGGGACAGGGGGCTTTGGGACTGAAGCTTTCTTT. This encodes CAWSGTGGFGTEAFF.

V usage is TRBV29-1 and J usage is TRBJ2-2, with D unclear. CDR1 is SQVTM, CDR2 ANQGSEA, per germline. V shed 5 bases and J shed 6 bases, with 13 bases lying between them. CDR3 length equals 13 residues. CDR3 nucleotides: TGCAGCGTTTGCGGAATTGTAGCCGGGGAGCTGTTTTTT. The encoded protein is CSVCGIVAGELFF.

This chain joins TRBV30 and TRBJ1-6; no reliable D call. V lost 2 bases and J lost 7, with 12 bases in between. Germline CDR1 GTSNPN, CDR2 SVGIG (reference sequence). This CDR3 comprises 14 residues. The CDR3 here is CAWSRQAANSPLHF. As DNA, the CDR3 is TGTGCCTGGAGTCGGCAGGCTGCGAATTCACCCCTCCACTTT.

V and J are TRBV30 and TRBJ2-4, with TRBD1 matching 8 bases. The CDR3 consists of 12 residues. The V gene end was trimmed by 5 bases and the J gene end by 5 bases; junction bases not matched to a gene: 2. Germline V gene lookup returns CDR1 GTSNPN and CDR2 SVGIG (reference sequence). CDR3 bases: TGTGCCTGGGACAGGGGAGAAAACATTCAGTACTTC. Amino acid sequence: CAWDRGENIQYF.

This chain uses TRBV29-1 with TRBJ2-5, with D possibly being TRBD2 (6 bases). Germline V gene data show CDR1 as SQVTM and CDR2 as ANQGSEA. The CDR3 has 15 amino acids. Trimming left V 1 base short and J 5 bases short, with 17 bases between. The DNA of the CDR3 is TGCAGCGTTGAAGGTGCTCACGGCGGGGATGAGACCCAGTACTTC. It translates to CSVEGAHGGDETQYF.

The rearrangement joins TRBV30 to TRBJ1-3; D is ambiguous. Germline V CDR1 and CDR2: GTSNPN, SVGIG (reference sequence). The V end was cut by 1 base, the J end by 4 bases, with 14 bases between. This CDR3 has 15 residues. The CDR3 bases are TGTGCCTGGAGTGGAGGACGGACGACCGGAAACACCATATATTTT. Its protein product is CAWSGGRTTGNTIYF.

This clone has just one count. CDR3 bases: TGCAGCGTTCGAACTCCGGGACAACGAACCGGGGAGCTGTTTTTT. Its translation: CSVRTPGQRTGELFF. The rearrangement links TRBV29-1 to TRBJ2-2; D may be TRBD1 (6 bases). The V and J ends lost 5 bases and 5 bases respectively, with 18 bases between them. CDR3 size: 15 residues. Germline CDR1 and CDR2: SQVTM and ANQGSEA.

The V gene is TRBV6-5, the J gene TRBJ2-5; D may be TRBD1 or TRBD2 (6 bases each). This CDR3 is 14 amino acids long. Germline CDR1 is MNHEY and CDR2 is SVGAGI. Trimming left V 5 bases short and J 1 base short, with 11 bases between. The CDR3 loop reads CASSQQGLQETQYF. Here the CDR3 DNA reads TGTGCCAGCAGTCAACAGGGACTCCAAGAGACCCAGTACTTC.

This chain connects TRBV11-1 to TRBJ2-7; TRBD1 might be the D (5 bases). The CDR3 runs to 13 residues. V was trimmed by 5 bases and J by 0 bases, leaving 8 bases between them. Germline CDR1 SGHAT, CDR2 FQDESV (reference sequence). The CDR3 sequence: CASSDDSSYEQYF. The CDR3 DNA reads as TGTGCCAGCAGCGATGACAGCTCCTACGAGCAGTACTTC.

This chain uses TRBV30 with TRBJ2-3; 7 bases agree with TRBD2. Germline-derived CDR1 and CDR2 are GTSNPN and SVGIG (reference sequence). The CDR3 totals 14 residues. The V gene end was trimmed by 4 bases and the J gene end by 0 bases; junction bases not matched to a gene: 4. The CDR3 region is CAWTAGVSTDTQYF. The DNA for the CDR3 is TGTGCCTGGACTGCGGGGGTTAGCACAGATACGCAGTATTTT. Looking up the rest from reference TRBV30 and TRBJ2-3 gives the full variable domain: SQTIHQWPATLVQPVGSPLSLECTVEGTSNPNLYWYRQAAGRGLQLLFYSVGIGQISSEVPQNLSASRPQDRQFILSSKKLLLSDSGFYLCAWTAGVSTDTQYFGPGTRLTVL.

This clone was observed a handful of times. The rearrangement links TRBV30 to TRBJ2-4; TRBD1 might be the D (6 bases). Per the germline V gene, CDR1 is GTSNPN and CDR2 is SVGIG (reference sequence). The CDR3 consists of 15 residues. V lost 2 bases, J lost 6 bases, and 17 bases lay in between. CDR3 sequence reads: CAWSMGHQVGNIQYF. CDR3 nucleotide sequence: TGTGCCTGGAGTATGGGACATCAGGTCGGAAACATTCAGTACTTC.

The V and J genes are TRBV6-5 and TRBJ2-1; possibly TRBD1 for D (6 bases). This CDR3 region has 15 residues. The V end lost 6 bases, the J end lost 4 bases, and 16 bases lay between the germline ends. Germline-derived CDR1 and CDR2 are MNHEY and SVGAGI. The CDR3: CASSRTGLRYNEQFF. The CDR3 DNA follows: TGTGCCAGCAGCCGTACAGGGCTACGGTACAATGAGCAGTTCTTC.

DNA for the CDR3: TGCAGCGTTGAAGATCCCCGGAGGGGGGCCAATGAGCAGTTCTTC. It codes for CSVEDPRRGANEQFF. The V and J genes are TRBV29-1 and TRBJ2-1, with D perhaps TRBD1 or TRBD2 (6 bases each). V was trimmed by 0 bases and J by 6 bases, leaving 15 bases between them. This CDR3 has 15 amino acids. Germline V gene lookup returns CDR1 SQVTM and CDR2 ANQGSEA.

The chain joins TRBV30 to TRBJ1-1, with D possibly matching TRBD1 (6 bases). CDR3 length: 13 amino acids. V was trimmed by 7 bases and J by 0 bases, leaving 12 bases between them. Per the germline V gene, CDR1 is GTSNPN and CDR2 is SVGIG (reference sequence). DNA for the CDR3: TGTGCCTTTCAGGGACAACTGAACACTGAAGCTTTCTTT. Translated, it gives CAFQGQLNTEAFF.

This chain uses TRBV29-1 with TRBJ1-2; possible D gene TRBD1, 6 bases. CDR1 SQVTM and CDR2 ANQGSEA come from the germline V gene. The CDR3 loop spans 11 amino acids. V lost 7 bases and J lost 8, with 14 bases in between. CDR3 region: CSAVRGPGYTF. The CDR3 DNA sequence: TGCAGCGCGGTACGGGGGCCCGGCTACACCTTC.

The chain uses TRBV9 and TRBJ2-1, with 9 bases matching TRBD2. The CDR3 length is 17 residues. The germline V gene has CDR1 SGDLS and CDR2 YYNGEE. Trimming at V came to 0 bases and at J to 2 bases, leaving 6 bases not matched to a gene. CDR3 protein: CASSVGEAGGTYNEQFF. CDR3 nucleotides: TGTGCCAGCAGCGTAGGAGAGGCGGGGGGGACCTACAATGAGCAGTTCTTC.

On this clone itself: This clone may be a read error of a much larger clone one base away. The chain has TRBV7-6 and TRBJ2-7; D is undetermined. This CDR3 is 12 amino acids long. CDR1 SGHVS and CDR2 FNYEAQ come from the germline V gene. Trimming stripped 2 bases from V and 4 bases from J, with 6 bases between. The CDR3 loop reads CASSLKGYEQYF. DNA of the CDR3: TGTGCCAGCAGCTTAAAGGGTTACGAGCAGTACTTC.

This chain joins TRBV27 and TRBJ1-1, with D hard to call. The CDR3 contains 14 residues. The V and J ends lost 3 bases and 4 bases respectively, with 12 bases between them. The V gene's germline CDR1 is MNHEY and CDR2 SMNVEV (reference sequence). The CDR3, as DNA: TGTGCCAGCAGTTTGTGGGGTGTCGGCACTGAAGCTTTCTTT. Translation: CASSLWGVGTEAFF.